This record concerns one TCR beta chain sequence. This record comes from a study of blood T cell repertoires in COVID-19. V gave up 6 bases and J gave up 3 bases; unmatched junction bases: 8. Germline CDR1 and CDR2: MNHEY and SVGAGI. The CDR3 spans 14 residues. As handled by the study authors: Counts of nucleated cells, estimated from reference gene primer amplification, were obtained. Generated by immunoSEQ multiplex PCR, the TCRdb table keeps only in-frame clones and is missing some. D and trimming come from the DNA, and the V and J calls and clone size come from that table. The sample has about 84,000 clones, 76% seen once.

This sequence was found in a man between 65 and 85 years old with acute or convalescent COVID-19. V gene TRBV6-5 combines with J gene TRBJ2-7; the match to TRBD1 covers 7 bases. Material for sequencing was peripheral blood. CDR3 sequence: CASRIGQALYEQYF. The CDR3 coding sequence is TGTGCCAGCAGGATAGGACAGGCTCTCTACGAGCAGTACTTC.